This T cell receptor beta chain is drawn from a study of blood T cells in healthy people across ages. General study findings and limits: Estimates based on one million T cells were treated as lower bounds. Diversity was higher, and naive CD4+ cells more numerous, in long-lived donors than in aged donors.

The study isolated at least 7 million PBMCs from each sample. The total RNA that was extracted per sample amounted to at least 6 micrograms. This clonotype came up many times. Its specificity is unknown. A second PCR of 7 to 11 cycles used a sample-barcoded 5' primer and a J-beta primer mix. A single record per CDR3 protein comes from TCRdb applying MiXCR to the 5' RACE reads. The repertoire holds 750,000 to 1,000,000 distinct CDR3 sequences, with about 29% as singletons. These data were likewise used in another study, on T cells of mothers and their children.

Sequenced input: blood. The TCR originated in a woman aged 40-49 years in good health.

Written as DNA, the CDR3 is TGCAGTGCTAGAGATTTAACAGGGTTGCCTGGTGAGCAGTTCTTC. Its translation: CSARDLTGLPGEQFF. V is TRBV20-1 and J is TRBJ2-1; D possibly corresponds to TRBD1 (6 bases). Germline lookup yields CDR1 DFQATT and CDR2 SNEGSKA (reference sequence). Trimming left V 0 bases short and J 9 bases short, with 18 bases between. The CDR3 has 15 residues.